These T cell receptor beta chains were read from a single sample in a study of cytotoxic CD8 clonotypes in ibrutinib-treated CLL. Clones were read by immunoSEQ multiplex PCR, and TCRdb kept only the in-frame ones, dropping some. The table shows around 25,000 clones, with 55% to 70% occurring only once. This sample comprised PBMCs, obtained at disease progression, from a patient treated with ibrutinib. Receptors were obtained from a human donor with chronic lymphocytic leukemia. Both conserved end residues are part of each CDR3. The order of the fields is V gene, clone size, J gene, D gene, CDR3 DNA, CDR3 protein. D genes are given only for firm matches. Rows may omit the clone size; those that give it use once, few, many or a size class.

TRBV18	.	TRBJ1-6	.	TGTGCCAGCTCACCTCCAGTGGGAGCAGGGGCAGCTTCACCCCTCCACTTT	CASSPPVGAGAASPLHF
TRBV2	.	TRBJ1-2	.	TGTGCCAGCAGTGGGGAAAGCTATGGCTACACCTTC	CASSGESYGYTF
TRBV2	few	TRBJ2-3	.	TGTGCCAGCAGTGAGGCCAGAGTGAGCACAGATACGCAGTATTTT	CASSEARVSTDTQYF
TRBV9	few	TRBJ2-1	.	TGTGCCAGCAGCGTAAACAGCGAGTCCTACAATGAGCAGTTCTTC	CASSVNSESYNEQFF
TRBV18	.	TRBJ2-7	.	TGTGCCAGCTCTCTAATCTTAGGAGACTCCTACGAGCAGTACTTC	CASSLILGDSYEQYF
TRBV6-5	.	TRBJ1-2	TRBD1	TGTGCCAGCAGAAATGCCGGGACAGGTGCTGGCTACACCTTC	CASRNAGTGAGYTF
TRBV2	.	TRBJ1-2	TRBD1	TGTGCCAGCAGTGGGGGACAGGGTTACGGCTACACCTTC	CASSGGQGYGYTF
TRBV4-1	once	TRBJ1-5	TRBD1	TGCGCCAGCAGCCCTCACTTCCGGGACAGGGGTAATAGCAATCAGCCCCAGCATTTT	CASSPHFRDRGNSNQPQHF
TRBV4-1	.	TRBJ2-7	TRBD2	TGCGCCAGCAGCCCTCTGGCGGGGGGGCCAGGTTTTTCGTACGAGCAGTACTTC	CASSPLAGGPGFSYEQYF
TRBV2	few	TRBJ2-1	.	TGTGCCAGCAATAGCCGGGCTGAGCAGTTCTTC	CASNSRAEQFF
TRBV6-4	.	TRBJ1-1	.	TGTGCCAGCAGCCCCAACTCAGGGTTTGGGCCGGGAGCTTTCTTT	CASSPNSGFGPGAFF
TRBV7-9	.	TRBJ2-7	.	TGTGCCAGCAGCTTATTCGGAGAGCAGTACTTC	CASSLFGEQYF
TRBV9	.	TRBJ1-6	.	TGTGCCAGCAGCGTAGATAGGGCAGGGGTGGATTCACCCCTCCACTTT	CASSVDRAGVDSPLHF
TRBV11-2	.	TRBJ2-7	TRBD2	TGTGCCAGCAGTTGGACTAGCGGGGGGGCTAGCTCCTACGAGCAGTACTTC	CASSWTSGGASSYEQYF
TRBV14	.	TRBJ2-1	TRBD1	TGTGCCAGCAGCCCACCAGGGGGCAGGGGGTTCTTC	CASSPPGGRGFF
TRBV6-5	few	TRBJ1-2	TRBD1	TGTGCCAGCAGTTCACCACAGGGGAACTATGGCTACACCTTC	CASSSPQGNYGYTF
TRBV10-3	.	TRBJ1-1	TRBD1	TGTGCCATCAGTGGGGAGACAGGGCTGTCTGAAGCTTTCTTT	CAISGETGLSEAFF
TRBV18	.	TRBJ1-3	.	TGTGCCAGCTCACCACCCAGAAACACCATATATTTT	CASSPPRNTIYF
TRBV15	.	TRBJ1-5	.	TGTGCCACCAGCAGAGATCTGCGGGGTGACGGTCAGCCCCAGCATTTT	CATSRDLRGDGQPQHF
TRBV7-6	few	TRBJ1-6	.	TGTGCCAGCAGCACCCTACCGGATTCACCCCTCCACTTT	CASSTLPDSPLHF
TRBV5-6	few	TRBJ2-5	.	TGTGCCAGCAGCTTGGGGCAGAAAGAGACCCAGTACTTC	CASSLGQKETQYF
TRBV27	once	TRBJ2-7	TRBD2	TGTGCCAGCACTCGAGCCGGGACTAGCTCCTACGAGCAGTACTTC	CASTRAGTSSYEQYF
TRBV6-1	.	TRBJ2-7	TRBD2	TGTGCCAGCAGGCTACTAGCGGGGGGGGACGACGAGCAGTACTTC	CASRLLAGGDDEQYF
TRBV5-6	few	TRBJ2-3	TRBD2	TGTGCCAGCAGCTACTATAGCGGGGGCACAGATACGCAGTATTTT	CASSYYSGGTDTQYF
TRBV7-9	.	TRBJ2-5	.	TGTGCCAGCCACAGGGTAATGACCCAGTACTTC	CASHRVMTQYF
TRBV4-3	.	TRBJ2-7	.	TGCGCCAGCAGCCGAGACACCTCCTACGAGCAGTACTTC	CASSRDTSYEQYF
TRBV27	.	TRBJ2-5	TRBD2	TGTGCCAGCAGTTTATCTCCCGGGCCTCAGGGAGGGGAGACCCAGTACTTC	CASSLSPGPQGGETQYF
TRBV11-2	.	TRBJ2-3	.	TGTGCCAGCAGCTTAGAAAAATGGCGGAGCACAGATACGCAGTATTTT	CASSLEKWRSTDTQYF
TRBV7-9	once	TRBJ1-6	.	TGTGCCAGCAGCTTAGTCCAGGGGCCCAATTCACCCCTCCACTTT	CASSLVQGPNSPLHF
TRBV5-4	.	TRBJ2-5	TRBD2	TGTGCCAGCAGCTTCGGAGCGGGGGGTGGTGAGACCCAGTACTTC	CASSFGAGGGETQYF
TRBV5-8	.	TRBJ2-3	TRBD1	TGTGCCAGCAGCAGAAGGGACAGCTTCACAGATACGCAGTATTTT	CASSRRDSFTDTQYF
TRBV13	.	TRBJ2-3	.	TGTGCCAGCAGCTTAGGGGATACAGATACGCAGTATTTT	CASSLGDTDTQYF
TRBV5-1	.	TRBJ2-2	TRBD2	TGCGCCAGCAGCTCCGCGGGGGGGCAGGCCACCGGGGAGCTGTTTTTT	CASSSAGGQATGELFF
TRBV7-9	.	TRBJ2-7	TRBD1	TGTGCCAGCAGCTCCCCAGGGGGAATTTCCTACGAGCAGTACTTC	CASSSPGGISYEQYF
TRBV13	.	TRBJ2-3	.	TGTGCCAGCAGCCCCGGGGTGATAGATACGCAGTATTTT	CASSPGVIDTQYF
TRBV18	.	TRBJ1-5	TRBD1	TGTGCCAGCTCCCAGGACAGGGGAGGGCAGCCCCAGCATTTT	CASSQDRGGQPQHF
TRBV6-5	few	TRBJ1-1	.	TGTGCCAGCAGTTTACTACAGGTAAACACTGAAGCTTTCTTT	CASSLLQVNTEAFF
TRBV5-1	.	TRBJ1-1	.	TGCGCCAGCAGATCCGGGGAGAACACTGAAGCTTTCTTT	CASRSGENTEAFF
TRBV5-1	.	TRBJ2-2	TRBD2	TGCGCCAGCAGCTTGGCGCTAGCGGGGGCCCTCCGGGCTGGGGAGCTGTTTTTT	CASSLALAGALRAGELFF
TRBV9	.	TRBJ2-2	TRBD2	TGTGCCAGCAGCGTAGGGAGGGGACTAGCATACACCGGGGAGCTGTTTTTT	CASSVGRGLAYTGELFF
TRBV18	.	TRBJ1-3	TRBD1	TGTGCCAGCTCACCAGGGTGGACAGGGACTGGAAACACCATATATTTT	CASSPGWTGTGNTIYF
TRBV4-2	few	TRBJ2-6	.	TGTGCCAGCAGCCAACCGGGCTCTGGGGCCAACGTCCTGACTTTC	CASSQPGSGANVLTF